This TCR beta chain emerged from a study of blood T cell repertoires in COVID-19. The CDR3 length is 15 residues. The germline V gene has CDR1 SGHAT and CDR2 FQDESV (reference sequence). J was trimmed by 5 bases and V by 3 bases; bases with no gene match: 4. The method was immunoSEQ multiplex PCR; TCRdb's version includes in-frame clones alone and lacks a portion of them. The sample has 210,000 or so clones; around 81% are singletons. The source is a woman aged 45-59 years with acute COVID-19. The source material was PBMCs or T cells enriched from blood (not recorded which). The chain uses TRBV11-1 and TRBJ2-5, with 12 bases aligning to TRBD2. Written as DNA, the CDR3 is TGTGCCAGCAGCTTGCTAGCGGGGGGGAGTGAGACCCAGTACTTC. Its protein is CASSLLAGGSETQYF.